A single count supports the clone carrying this T cell receptor (beta chain). TCRdb re-called the 5' RACE reads with MiXCR, one entry per CDR3 protein. This table holds about 96,000 distinct CDR3 sequences, around 17% found once. This sample was taken from a study of T cells of healthy individuals. There are 14 residues in the CDR3. Germline loops: CDR1 SGHRS, CDR2 YFSETQ. Trimming left V 4 bases short and J 5 bases short, with 12 bases between. The receptor's source is a human donor in good health. The V gene is TRBV5-1, the J gene TRBJ2-2, with D perhaps matching TRBD1 (6 bases). This chain's CDR3 is CASSKEGGTGELFF. CDR3 DNA sequence: TGCGCCAGCAGCAAAGAAGGGGGTACCGGGGAGCTGTTTTTT.